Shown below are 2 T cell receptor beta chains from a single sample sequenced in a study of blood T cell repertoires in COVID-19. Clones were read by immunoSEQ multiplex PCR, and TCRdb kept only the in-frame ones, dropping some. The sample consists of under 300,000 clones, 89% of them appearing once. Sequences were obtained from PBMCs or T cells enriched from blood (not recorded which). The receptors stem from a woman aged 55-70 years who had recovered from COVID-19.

DNA of the CDR3: TGTGCCAGTAGACCGACAGGCCTCTATGGCTACACCTTC. Translation gives CASRPTGLYGYTF. The chain combines TRBV19 with TRBJ1-2; TRBD1 might be the D (6 bases). CDR1 LNHDA and CDR2 SQIVND come from the germline V gene (reference sequence). V was shortened by 6 bases and J by 4 bases, with 12 bases between the two germline ends. The CDR3 consists of 13 residues.

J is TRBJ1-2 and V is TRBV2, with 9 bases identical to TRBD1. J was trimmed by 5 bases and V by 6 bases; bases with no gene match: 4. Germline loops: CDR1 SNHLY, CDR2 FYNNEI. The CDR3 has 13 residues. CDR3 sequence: CASREGQGYGYTF. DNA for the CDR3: TGTGCCAGCAGGGAGGGACAGGGTTATGGCTACACCTTC.